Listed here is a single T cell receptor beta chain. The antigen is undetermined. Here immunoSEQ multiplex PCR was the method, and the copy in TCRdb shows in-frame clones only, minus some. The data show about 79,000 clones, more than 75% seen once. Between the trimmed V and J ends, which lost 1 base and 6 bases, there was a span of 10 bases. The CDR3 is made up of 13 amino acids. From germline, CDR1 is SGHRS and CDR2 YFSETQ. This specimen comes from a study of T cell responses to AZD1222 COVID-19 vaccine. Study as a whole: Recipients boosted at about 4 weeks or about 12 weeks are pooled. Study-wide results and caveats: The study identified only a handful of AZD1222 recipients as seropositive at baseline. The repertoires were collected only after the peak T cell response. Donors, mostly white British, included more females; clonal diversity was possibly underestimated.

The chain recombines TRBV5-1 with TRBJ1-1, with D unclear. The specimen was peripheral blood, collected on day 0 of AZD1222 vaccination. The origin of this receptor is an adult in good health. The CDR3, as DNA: TGCGCCAGCAGCTTGACGAAGGGTGCTGAAGCTTTCTTT. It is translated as CASSLTKGAEAFF.